Below, 10 T cell receptor beta chains from the same sample are listed, as sequenced in a study of cytomegalovirus exposure and HLA in healthy donors. PCR employed 60 Vbeta and 13 Jbeta primers. Method: immunoSEQ multiplex PCR; TCRdb's copy keeps in-frame clones and lacks some. The sample carries 65,000 to 90,000 clones, around 80% recorded once. Input material: PBMCs. The source of these receptors is a man between 18 and 35 years old in good health and CMV-seronegative.

This rearrangement joins TRBV6-5 to TRBJ2-6; D possibly corresponds to TRBD1 (6 bases). V lost 6 bases, J lost 2 bases, and 11 bases lay in between. The germline CDR1 and CDR2 sequences are MNHEY and SVGAGI. The CDR3 is made up of 15 amino acids. CDR3 in DNA: TGTGCCAGCAGCGTTACAGGGACTGGGGCCAACGTCCTGACTTTC. Its protein product is CASSVTGTGANVLTF.

This chain links TRBV28 with TRBJ2-3; D call uncertain. V shed 3 bases and J shed 0 bases, with 10 bases lying between them. The CDR3 spans 15 residues. Germline lookup yields CDR1 MDHEN and CDR2 SYDVKM. The CDR3 nucleotides read TGTGCCAGCAGTTTGCGGTCCTCTAGCACAGATACGCAGTATTTT. Translating gives CASSLRSSSTDTQYF.

About this clone itself: One junction end does not reproduce the germline sequence, and a read error may be involved. J is TRBJ1-2 and V is TRBV4-1, with D perhaps TRBD1 (6 bases). Germline V gene lookup returns CDR1 MGHRA and CDR2 YSYEKL. The CDR3 spans 16 residues. CDR3 in amino acids: CASSQDSADRRYGYTF. In DNA, the CDR3 is TGTGCCAGCAGCCAAGACTCCGCAGACAGGCGCTATGGCTACACCTTC.

The rearrangement links TRBV11-2 to TRBJ1-1; maybe TRBD1 (5 bases). CDR3 size: 14 residues. Germline CDR1 and CDR2: SGHAT and FQNNGV. V lost 2 bases and J 5 bases, leaving 12 bases between the germline ends. The CDR3 sequence: CASSLPEGRTEAFF. The CDR3, as DNA: TGTGCCAGCAGCTTACCGGAGGGGCGAACTGAAGCTTTCTTT.

The gene calls are TRBV4-2 and TRBJ1-6; no definite D call. From germline, CDR1 is LGHNA and CDR2 YNFKEQ. This CDR3 region has 14 residues. V was clipped by 1 base and J by 5 bases, with 6 bases between them. CDR3 region: CASSQAENNSPLHF. CDR3 DNA sequence: TGTGCCAGCAGCCAAGCCGAGAATAATTCACCCCTCCACTTT.

The rearrangement joins TRBV4-3 to TRBJ2-7; 13 bases agree with TRBD2. V was pared by 0 bases and J by 5 bases, with 10 bases of the junction left unmatched. Germline lookup yields CDR1 LGHNA and CDR2 YSLEER. The CDR3 totals 18 residues. In nucleotides, the CDR3 is TGCGCCAGCAGCCAAGATTTATCGGGGACTAGCGGGGACCACGAGCAGTACTTC. As protein: CASSQDLSGTSGDHEQYF.

This chain connects TRBV29-1 to TRBJ2-1; no clear D. The ends were cut back, 5 bases at V and 7 bases at J, with 15 bases in the middle. This CDR3 has 13 amino acids. Germline-derived CDR1 and CDR2 are SQVTM and ANQGSEA. The DNA of the CDR3 is TGCAGCGTTTCTAGTGGAGTTAGGAATGAGCAGTTCTTC. This gives the protein CSVSSGVRNEQFF.

This sequence joins TRBV28 and TRBJ2-3; D is possibly TRBD1 (6 bases). The germline V gene has CDR1 MDHEN and CDR2 SYDVKM. Trimming shortened V by 1 base and J by 0 bases, and 17 bases separated the two germline ends. The CDR3 runs to 18 residues. The CDR3 DNA follows: TGTGCCAGCAGTTTATTCCTGTCGGGACAACTTAGCACAGATACGCAGTATTTT. Amino acids: CASSLFLSGQLSTDTQYF.

The chain combines TRBV9 with TRBJ1-1; possible D gene TRBD1, 5 bases. The CDR3 extends over 14 amino acids. Germline V gene lookup returns CDR1 SGDLS and CDR2 YYNGEE. Deletions cut 0 bases from V and 4 bases from J, with 10 bases between. The CDR3 protein is CASSVVLGGTEAFF. The CDR3 DNA follows: TGTGCCAGCAGCGTAGTTTTGGGGGGCACTGAAGCTTTCTTT.

V and J are TRBV6-6 and TRBJ2-3; the D is unclear. Looked up from germline, CDR1 is MNHNY and CDR2 is SVGAGI (reference sequence). The CDR3 is made up of 16 amino acids. Trimming shortened V by 3 bases and J by 2 bases, and 15 bases separated the two germline ends. The CDR3 nucleotides are TGTGCCAGCAGTTATTTGTCAGATCTTTACACAGATACGCAGTATTTT. Its protein is CASSYLSDLYTDTQYF.